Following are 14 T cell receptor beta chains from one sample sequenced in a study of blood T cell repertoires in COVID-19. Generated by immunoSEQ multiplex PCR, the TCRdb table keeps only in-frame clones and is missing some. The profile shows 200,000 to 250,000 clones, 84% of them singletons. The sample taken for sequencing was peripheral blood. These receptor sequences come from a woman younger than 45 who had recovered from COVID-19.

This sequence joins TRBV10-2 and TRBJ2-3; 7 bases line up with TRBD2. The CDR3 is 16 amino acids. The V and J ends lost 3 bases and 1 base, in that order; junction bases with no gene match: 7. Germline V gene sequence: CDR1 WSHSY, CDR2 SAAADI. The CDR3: CASSDLAEAGTDTQYF. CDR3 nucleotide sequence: TGCGCCAGCAGTGACCTAGCGGAAGCTGGCACAGATACGCAGTATTTT.

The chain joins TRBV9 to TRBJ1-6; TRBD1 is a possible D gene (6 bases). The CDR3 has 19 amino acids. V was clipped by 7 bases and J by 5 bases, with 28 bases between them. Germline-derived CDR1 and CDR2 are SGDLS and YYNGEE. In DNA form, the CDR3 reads TGTGCCAGCTTAGAATACAGGGTTTTTCCCAGGGTTCATAATTCACCCCTCCACTTT. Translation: CASLEYRVFPRVHNSPLHF.

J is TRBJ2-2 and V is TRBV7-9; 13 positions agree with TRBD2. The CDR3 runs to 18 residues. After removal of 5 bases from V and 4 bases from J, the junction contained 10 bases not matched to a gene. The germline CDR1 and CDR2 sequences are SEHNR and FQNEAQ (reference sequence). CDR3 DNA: TGTGCCAGCAGCCAACCGCCGGGACTAGCGGGAAGCACCGGGGAGCTGTTTTTT. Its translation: CASSQPPGLAGSTGELFF.

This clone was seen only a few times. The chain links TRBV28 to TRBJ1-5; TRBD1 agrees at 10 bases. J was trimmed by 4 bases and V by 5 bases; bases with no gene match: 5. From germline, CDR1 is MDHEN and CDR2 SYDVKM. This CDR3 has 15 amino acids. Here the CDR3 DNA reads TGTGCCAGCAGTCCGAGGGGACAGGGGAATCAGCCCCAGCATTTT. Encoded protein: CASSPRGQGNQPQHF.

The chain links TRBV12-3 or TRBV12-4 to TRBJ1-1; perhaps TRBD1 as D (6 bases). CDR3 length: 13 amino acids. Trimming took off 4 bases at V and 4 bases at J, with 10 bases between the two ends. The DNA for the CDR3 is TGTGCCAGCAGTTACAGGGTAGGCACTGAAGCTTTCTTT. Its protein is CASSYRVGTEAFF.

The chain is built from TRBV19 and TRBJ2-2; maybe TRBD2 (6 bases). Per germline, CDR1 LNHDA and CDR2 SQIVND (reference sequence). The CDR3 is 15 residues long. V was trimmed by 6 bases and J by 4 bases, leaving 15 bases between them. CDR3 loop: CASSPRREATGELFF. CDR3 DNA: TGTGCCAGTAGCCCCCGGAGGGAGGCCACCGGGGAGCTGTTTTTT.

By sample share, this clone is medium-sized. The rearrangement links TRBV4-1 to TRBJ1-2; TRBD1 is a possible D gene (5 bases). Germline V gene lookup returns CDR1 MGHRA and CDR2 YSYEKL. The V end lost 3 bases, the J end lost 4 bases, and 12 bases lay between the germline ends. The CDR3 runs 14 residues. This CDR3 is CASSHEGLVYGYTF. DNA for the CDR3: TGCGCCAGCAGCCACGAGGGACTGGTCTATGGCTACACCTTC.

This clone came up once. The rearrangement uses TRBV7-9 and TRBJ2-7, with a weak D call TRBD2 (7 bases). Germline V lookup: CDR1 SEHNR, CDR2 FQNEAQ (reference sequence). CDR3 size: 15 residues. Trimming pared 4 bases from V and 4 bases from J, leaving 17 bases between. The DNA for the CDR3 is TGTGCCAGCAGCTCCGGGCGGGGGCCCCTTTACGAGCAGTACTTC. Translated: CASSSGRGPLYEQYF.

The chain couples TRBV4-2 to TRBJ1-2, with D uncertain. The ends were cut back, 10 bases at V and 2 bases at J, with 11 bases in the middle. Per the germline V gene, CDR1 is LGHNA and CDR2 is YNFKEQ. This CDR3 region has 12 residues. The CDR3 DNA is TGTGCCACCAAGCGATCAAACTATGGCTACACCTTC. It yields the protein CATKRSNYGYTF.

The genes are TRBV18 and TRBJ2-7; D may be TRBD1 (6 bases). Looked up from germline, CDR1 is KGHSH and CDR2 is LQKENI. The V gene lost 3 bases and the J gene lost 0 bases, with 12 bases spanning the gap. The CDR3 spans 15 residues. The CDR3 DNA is TGTGCCAGCTCACCTCGGGACATTAGCTCCTACGAGCAGTACTTC. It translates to CASSPRDISSYEQYF.

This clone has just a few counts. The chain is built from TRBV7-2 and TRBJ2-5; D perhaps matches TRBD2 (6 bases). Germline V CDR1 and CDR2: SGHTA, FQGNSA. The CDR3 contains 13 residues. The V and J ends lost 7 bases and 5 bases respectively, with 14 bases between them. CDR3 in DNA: TGTGCCAGCACGGACTACCTCCACGAGACCCAGTACTTC. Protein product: CASTDYLHETQYF.

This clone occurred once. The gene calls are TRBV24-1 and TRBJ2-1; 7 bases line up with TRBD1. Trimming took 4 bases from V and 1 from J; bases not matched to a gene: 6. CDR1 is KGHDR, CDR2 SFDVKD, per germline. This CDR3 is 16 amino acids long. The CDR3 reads CATSDPDRSSYNEQFF. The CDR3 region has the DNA TGTGCCACCAGTGACCCGGACAGGTCTTCCTACAATGAGCAGTTCTTC.

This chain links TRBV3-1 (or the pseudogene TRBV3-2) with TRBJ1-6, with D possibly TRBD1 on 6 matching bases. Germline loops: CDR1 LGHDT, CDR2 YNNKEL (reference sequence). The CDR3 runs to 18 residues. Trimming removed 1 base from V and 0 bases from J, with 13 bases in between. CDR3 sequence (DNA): TGTGCCAGCAGCCAAGGTGGAACAGGGAGCTCCTATAATTCACCCCTCCACTTT. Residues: CASSQGGTGSSYNSPLHF.

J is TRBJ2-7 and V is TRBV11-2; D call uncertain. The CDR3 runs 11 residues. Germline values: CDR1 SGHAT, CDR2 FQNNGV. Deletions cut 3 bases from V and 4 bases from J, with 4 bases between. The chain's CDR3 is CASSLYYEQYF. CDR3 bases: TGTGCCAGCAGCTTGTATTACGAGCAGTACTTC.